Below are 14 T cell receptor beta chains sequenced from a single sample in a study of CD8 T cells in ankylosing spondylitis. The antigens for these receptors are not known. General study results and limits: Characteristic of ankylosing spondylitis blood, it appeared, was a TCR beta motif comprising about 8 highly homologous variants.

TCRdb re-called the 5' RACE reads through MiXCR, storing one row per CDR3 protein. The profile shows around 440,000 distinct CDR3 sequences, approximately 17% of them singletons. Sequencing was done on a sample of blood, either unsorted or a sorted T cell fraction (not recorded which). The receptors here all came from a male donor with ankylosing spondylitis.

This clonotype showed up many times. V gene TRBV20-1 combines with J gene TRBJ2-3; 13 positions match TRBD2. With V trimmed by 4 bases and J by 2 bases, 3 bases remained unmatched. This CDR3 contains 15 residues. CDR1 and CDR2 from the germline V gene are DFQATT and SNEGSKA (reference sequence). The CDR3 region has the DNA TGCAGTGCTACCGGGACTAGCGGGACCACAGATACGCAGTATTTT. Translating it yields CSATGTSGTTDTQYF.

This clonotype was seen more than once but under ten times. V is TRBV4-1 and J is TRBJ2-5; D is unresolved. The CDR3 loop spans 13 amino acids. Per the germline V gene, CDR1 is MGHRA and CDR2 is YSYEKL. Trimming removed 0 bases from V and 7 bases from J, with 9 bases in between. CDR3 amino acids: CASSQEALGTQYF. The CDR3 DNA sequence: TGCGCCAGCAGCCAAGAGGCCCTCGGGACCCAGTACTTC.

There are many counts of this clonotype. The chain links TRBV4-2 to TRBJ1-5; D is ambiguous. Germline CDR1 reads LGHNA; CDR2 reads YNFKEQ. CDR3 length: 14 residues. V dropped 4 bases and J dropped 1 base, with 8 bases sitting between them. This CDR3 reads CASSRTLSNQPQHF. In DNA form, the CDR3 reads TGTGCCAGCAGCCGGACTTTAAGCAATCAGCCCCAGCATTTT.

This chain uses TRBV3-1 with TRBJ1-6; D is ambiguous. Between the trimmed V and J ends, which lost 0 bases and 4 bases, there was a span of 7 bases. Germline V gene data show CDR1 as LGHDT and CDR2 as YNNKEL (reference sequence). CDR3 length: 15 amino acids. The CDR3 here is CASSQDRRYNSPLHF. The CDR3 DNA follows: TGTGCCAGCAGCCAAGATCGGAGGTATAATTCACCCCTCCACTTT. The full variable domain, completed using reference TRBV3-1 and TRBJ1-6, is DTAVSQTPKYLVTQMGNDKSIKCEQNLGHDTMYWYKQDSKKFLKIMFSYNNKELIINETVPNRFSPKSPDKAHLNLHINSLELGDSAVYFCASSQDRRYNSPLHFGNGTRLTVT.

The chain carries TRBV11-2 and TRBJ2-7; D possibly corresponds to TRBD2 (5 bases). V was shortened by 0 bases and J by 7 bases, with 19 bases between the two germline ends. Germline CDR1 SGHAT, CDR2 FQNNGV. The CDR3 extends over 16 amino acids. CDR3 sequence (DNA): TGTGCCAGCAGCTTAGATATTAGCCTTCTCCCGGGGGAGCAGTACTTC. It translates to CASSLDISLLPGEQYF.

The rearrangement joins TRBV12-3 or TRBV12-4 to TRBJ2-5; 11 positions match TRBD2. With V trimmed by 4 bases and J by 1 base, 8 bases remained unmatched. The CDR3 is 17 amino acids. The CDR3 bases are TGTGCCAGCAGTTCCACACGACTAGCGGGGTTCCAAGAGACCCAGTACTTC. It is translated as CASSSTRLAGFQETQYF.

This clonotype was observed a few times. V is TRBV5-1 and J is TRBJ2-4; D is perhaps TRBD2 (7 bases). This CDR3 region has 16 residues. Germline V gene data show CDR1 as SGHRS and CDR2 as YFSETQ. Trimming took off 4 bases at V and 3 bases at J, with 17 bases between the two ends. CDR3 sequence: CASSPRGAGNKNIQYF. The DNA of the CDR3 is TGCGCCAGCAGCCCCAGGGGAGCGGGAAACAAAAACATTCAGTACTTC.

This clonotype has just a few counts. The chain joins TRBV9 to TRBJ2-3; TRBD2 agrees at 8 bases. The germline gives CDR1 SGDLS, CDR2 YYNGEE. This CDR3 spans 16 amino acids. Trimming removed 0 bases from V and 5 bases from J; junction bases left unmatched: 8. Here the CDR3 DNA reads TGTGCCAGCAGCGTAGGAGAGCGGGGGTATCAAGATACGCAGTATTTT. This encodes CASSVGERGYQDTQYF. Drawing the rest from reference TRBV9 and TRBJ2-3, the complete variable domain is DSGVTQTPKHLITATGQRVTLRCSPRSGDLSVYWYQQSLDQGLQFLIQYYNGEERAKGNILERFSAQQFPDLHSELNLSSLELGDSALYFCASSVGERGYQDTQYFGPGTRLTVL.

Only a few counts were recorded for this clonotype. This sequence joins TRBV6-1 and TRBJ2-2; 9 bases fit TRBD1. CDR3 size: 15 residues. V was clipped by 6 bases and J by 5 bases; unmatched bases: 7. CDR1 MNHNS and CDR2 SASEGT come from the germline V gene. The CDR3: CASRPGQGRTGELFF. CDR3 coding DNA: TGTGCCAGCAGACCCGGACAGGGGCGGACCGGGGAGCTGTTTTTT.

In this sample, this clonotype turned up many times. The chain combines TRBV29-1 with TRBJ2-2, with 7 bases identical to TRBD2. The CDR3 loop spans 13 amino acids. With 3 bases clipped from V and 7 bases from J, the junction kept 5 bases outside the gene matches. Germline CDR1 and CDR2: SQVTM and ANQGSEA. For the CDR3, the DNA is TGCAGCGTTGACGGACTAGTCGGCGGGGAGCTGTTTTTT. It codes for CSVDGLVGGELFF.

V and J are TRBV3-1 and TRBJ1-6, with 8 bases aligning to TRBD1. The CDR3 contains 15 residues. Germline V gene data show CDR1 as LGHDT and CDR2 as YNNKEL (reference sequence). V dropped 5 bases and J dropped 5; count of bases not matched to a gene: 5. CDR3 DNA: TGTGCCAGCAGCGACAGGGGTTCTAATAATTCACCCCTCCACTTT. Amino acids: CASSDRGSNNSPLHF. The whole variable domain, filled in from reference TRBV3-1 and TRBJ1-6, reads DTAVSQTPKYLVTQMGNDKSIKCEQNLGHDTMYWYKQDSKKFLKIMFSYNNKELIINETVPNRFSPKSPDKAHLNLHINSLELGDSAVYFCASSDRGSNNSPLHFGNGTRLTVT.

V is TRBV4-1 and J is TRBJ2-3, with D possibly matching TRBD2 (7 bases). The CDR3 spans 16 residues. Germline CDR1 reads MGHRA; CDR2 reads YSYEKL. V was shortened by 2 bases and J by 1 base, with 13 bases between the two germline ends. This CDR3 reads CASSQPRGGGTDTQYF. The CDR3 DNA follows: TGCGCCAGCAGCCAACCCCGAGGGGGGGGCACAGATACGCAGTATTTT.

The rearrangement links TRBV20-1 to TRBJ2-3, with D tentatively TRBD2 (6 bases). The CDR3 loop spans 14 amino acids. V was clipped by 3 bases and J by 5 bases, with 15 bases between them. The V gene's germline CDR1 is DFQATT and CDR2 SNEGSKA (reference sequence). The CDR3 region is CSASEVADRDTQYF. Here the CDR3 DNA reads TGCAGTGCTAGTGAGGTAGCGGATCGAGATACGCAGTATTTT.

This sequence joins TRBV20-1 and TRBJ1-1; D gene unclear. With 0 bases removed from V and 4 bases from J, the gap between germline ends came to 18 bases. The V gene's germline CDR1 is DFQATT and CDR2 SNEGSKA (reference sequence). There are 16 residues in the CDR3. The DNA for the CDR3 is TGCAGTGCTAGAGATCCCCGTAAGGGAACTTCCACTGAAGCTTTCTTT. Translated: CSARDPRKGTSTEAFF.